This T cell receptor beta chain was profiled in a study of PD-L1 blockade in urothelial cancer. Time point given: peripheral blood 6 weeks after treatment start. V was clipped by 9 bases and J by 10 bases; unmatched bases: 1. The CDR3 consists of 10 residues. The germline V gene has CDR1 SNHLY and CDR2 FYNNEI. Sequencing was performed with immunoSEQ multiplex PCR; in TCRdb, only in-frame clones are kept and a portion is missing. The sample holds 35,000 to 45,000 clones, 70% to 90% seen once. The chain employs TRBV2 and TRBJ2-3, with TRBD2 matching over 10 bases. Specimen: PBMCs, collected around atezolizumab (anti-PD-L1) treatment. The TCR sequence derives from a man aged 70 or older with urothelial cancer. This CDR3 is CASGLAAQYF. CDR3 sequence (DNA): TGTGCCAGTGGACTAGCGGCGCAGTATTTT. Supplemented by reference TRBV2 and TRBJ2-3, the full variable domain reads EPEVTQTPSHQVTQMGQEVILRCVPISNHLYFYWYRQILGQKVEFLVSFYNNEISEKSEIFDDQFSVERPDGSNFTLKIRSTKLEDSAMYFCASGLAAQYFGPGTRLTVL.